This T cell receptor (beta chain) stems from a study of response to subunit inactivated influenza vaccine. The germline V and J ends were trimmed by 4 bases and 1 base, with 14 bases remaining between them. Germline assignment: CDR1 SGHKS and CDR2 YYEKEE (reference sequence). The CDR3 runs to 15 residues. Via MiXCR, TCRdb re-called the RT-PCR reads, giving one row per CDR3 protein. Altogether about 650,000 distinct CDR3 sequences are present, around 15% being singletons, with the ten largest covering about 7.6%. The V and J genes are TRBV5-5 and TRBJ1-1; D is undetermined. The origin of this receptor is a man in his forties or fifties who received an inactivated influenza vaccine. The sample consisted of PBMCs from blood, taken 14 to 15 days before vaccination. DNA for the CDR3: TGTGCCAGCAGCCCGCGAGGGCGGGAGAACACTGAAGCTTTCTTT. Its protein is CASSPRGRENTEAFF.